A selection of T cell receptor beta chains follows, all from one sample in a study of blood T cell repertoires in COVID-19. Some clones are missing from TCRdb's copy, which holds only in-frame ones; the method was immunoSEQ multiplex PCR. In the table there are 55,000 to 85,000 clones, 86% of which are singletons. Material: peripheral blood. The receptor set was obtained from a human donor in a cohort sampled during active COVID-19. Each CDR3 is given with its conserved first and last residue. The order of the fields is V gene, D gene, J gene, clone size, CDR3 DNA, CDR3 protein. The D gene is left open where the match is weak. The size of a clone is reported for some rows only, either as once, few or many, or as a class for expanded clones.

TRBV29-1	NA	TRBJ2-1	NA	TGCAGCGGGGCGGCGGGCATCAATAATGAGCAGTTCTTC	CSGAAGINNEQFF
TRBV5-1	NA	TRBJ1-4	NA	TGCGCCAGCAGCTCACAAGCAACTAATGAAAAACTGTTTTTT	CASSSQATNEKLFF
TRBV2	TRBD1	TRBJ1-5	NA	TGTGCCAGCAGTTCGGGACAGGGTAGCCAGCCCCAGCATTTT	CASSSGQGSQPQHF
TRBV7-9	NA	TRBJ1-1	NA	TGTGCCAGCAGCTTCATTCGGCAGGGGCCTGAAGCTTTCTTT	CASSFIRQGPEAFF
TRBV7-6	NA	TRBJ1-3	medium-sized	TGTGCCAGCAGCTTAGACCAGGGCTCTGGAAACACCATATATTTT	CASSLDQGSGNTIYF
TRBV5-1	NA	TRBJ1-2	NA	TGCGCCAGCAGCTTGGAAGGGGACTATGGCTACACCTTC	CASSLEGDYGYTF
TRBV19	TRBD1	TRBJ1-2	NA	TGTGCCAGTAGGACAGGGGGCGGCTATGGCTACACCTTC	CASRTGGGYGYTF
TRBV6-5	NA	TRBJ1-1	few	TGTGCCAGCAGCCCAAGACAGGAGGAAGCTTTCTTT	CASSPRQEEAFF
TRBV4-1	NA	TRBJ1-3	NA	TGCGCCAGCAGCCAAGATGGGATCAGGGGTGGAAACACCATATATTTT	CASSQDGIRGGNTIYF
TRBV7-9	TRBD1	TRBJ2-7	NA	TGTGCCAGCAGCCCTCGGACAGGCTACGAGCAGTACTTC	CASSPRTGYEQYF
TRBV30	NA	TRBJ1-6	few	TGTGCCTGGAGTGTACGGACACTTGACGGCGGGGCGTCACCCCTCCACTTT	CAWSVRTLDGGASPLHF
TRBV7-9	NA	TRBJ1-1	NA	TGTGCCAGCAGCCCGAGAGGGGGGGAGAACACTGAAGCTTTCTTT	CASSPRGGENTEAFF
TRBV5-6	TRBD1	TRBJ2-1	NA	TGTGCCAGCAGCCTTGGACAGGGGTTATACAATGAGCAGTTCTTC	CASSLGQGLYNEQFF
TRBV9	TRBD2	TRBJ2-3	NA	TGTGCCAGCAGCGTCTTCGGGGGGGCCGCAGATACGCAGTATTTT	CASSVFGGAADTQYF
TRBV5-1	TRBD1	TRBJ1-5	NA	TGCGCCAGCAGCTTGGGGACAGGTCACTCGGGAAGGCCCCAGCATTTT	CASSLGTGHSGRPQHF
TRBV9	TRBD2	TRBJ2-3	NA	TGTGCCAGCAGCGTAGGGGTTAGCGGGGGCTTAGGTGGAGATACGCAGTATTTT	CASSVGVSGGLGGDTQYF
TRBV30	TRBD1	TRBJ1-5	once	TGTGCCTGGAGTGAGGGACAGGTTAATCAGCCCCAGCATTTT	CAWSEGQVNQPQHF
TRBV4-1	TRBD2	TRBJ2-1	NA	TGCGCCAGCAAGGGACTAGCGGGGGTCCTTTACAATGAGCAGTTCTTC	CASKGLAGVLYNEQFF
TRBV9	NA	TRBJ1-2	NA	TGTGCCAGCAGCCCTATGCGGGAAACCTATGGCTACACCTTC	CASSPMRETYGYTF
TRBV3-1/TRBV3-2	NA	TRBJ1-1	NA	TGTGCCAGCAGCCAAGGTAGGAGGGGCACTGAAGCTTTCTTT	CASSQGRRGTEAFF
TRBV10-3	NA	TRBJ2-7	NA	TGTGCCATCAGTCGGTCAGGGGCTGGCTCCTACGAGCAGTACTTC	CAISRSGAGSYEQYF
TRBV9	TRBD1	TRBJ1-1	NA	TGTGCCAGCAGCGCACACACAGGGGGCGCGGGCACTGAAGCTTTCTTT	CASSAHTGGAGTEAFF
TRBV18	TRBD1	TRBJ1-1	NA	TGTGCCAGCTCACCCGGACAGGGCGGCACTGAAGCTTTCTTT	CASSPGQGGTEAFF
TRBV6-2/TRBV6-3	TRBD1	TRBJ1-1	few	TGTGCCAGCAGTTACCCGACCAGTTTCGGGACAGGGAGGACATTCTTT	CASSYPTSFGTGRTFF
TRBV9	TRBD1	TRBJ1-4	NA	TGTGCCAGCAGCGACCAACAGGGGTCTAATGAAAAACTGTTTTTT	CASSDQQGSNEKLFF
TRBV7-2	NA	TRBJ1-1	NA	TGTGCCAGCAGCTCGCCCCCGCGAACGAACACTGAAGCTTTCTTT	CASSSPPRTNTEAFF
TRBV29-1	NA	TRBJ2-5	NA	TGCAGCGTTGAGGGCAGGGTGAGCGAGGAGACCCAGTACTTC	CSVEGRVSEETQYF
TRBV20-1	NA	TRBJ1-2	NA	TGCAGTGCTAGTGTGGGCGACTATGGCTACACCTTC	CSASVGDYGYTF
TRBV27	TRBD2	TRBJ2-1	NA	TGTGCCAGCAGGCTCCTAGCGGGCAACAATGAGCAGTTCTTC	CASRLLAGNNEQFF
TRBV7-9	NA	TRBJ2-2	NA	TGTGCCAGCAGCGAGAGGGGGACCGGGGAGCTGTTTTTT	CASSERGTGELFF
TRBV27	NA	TRBJ2-3	NA	TGTGCCAGCACCCCCTCATACACAGCAGATACGCAGTATTTT	CASTPSYTADTQYF
TRBV18	TRBD1	TRBJ2-6	NA	TGTGCCAGCTCGCGCCGGGACAGCCCCAGCTCTGGGGCCAACGTCCTGACTTTC	CASSRRDSPSSGANVLTF
TRBV18	NA	TRBJ1-1	NA	TGTGCCAGCTCACCGTGGGGAGCCGCTATGAACACTGAAGCTTTCTTT	CASSPWGAAMNTEAFF
TRBV9	NA	TRBJ1-5	NA	TGTGCCAGCAGCGTAGGAGGGAACAATCAGCCCCAGCATTTT	CASSVGGNNQPQHF
TRBV29-1	TRBD1	TRBJ2-3	NA	TGCAGCGTTGAAAGAGGGGGCGACGATACGCAGTATTTT	CSVERGGDDTQYF
TRBV11-2	TRBD2	TRBJ2-5	once	TGTGCCAGCAGGACTTTTAGCGGGGGGACGAGGGAGACCCAGTACTTC	CASRTFSGGTRETQYF
TRBV5-4	NA	TRBJ1-3	once	TGTGCCAGCAGCTTGGACGGGATCGGAAACACCATATATTTT	CASSLDGIGNTIYF
TRBV6-5	TRBD1	TRBJ2-7	NA	TGTGCCAGCAGTTACACGGGACAGGGGACCTACGAGCAGTACTTC	CASSYTGQGTYEQYF
TRBV5-8	TRBD1	TRBJ2-7	NA	TGTGCCAGCAGCCTGCAAAACGCCGGGACAGGGATGCACGAGCAGTACTTC	CASSLQNAGTGMHEQYF
TRBV30	NA	TRBJ1-5	NA	TGTGCCTGGAGCAGGGGAGAGGGGCAGCCCCAGCATTTT	CAWSRGEGQPQHF
TRBV18	TRBD2	TRBJ2-1	once	TGTGCCAGCTCACCACCGCGAGCGGGGGGAAACAATGAGCAGTTCTTC	CASSPPRAGGNNEQFF